Listed below are T cell receptor beta chains from one sample, sequenced in a study of OX40 agonist ivuxolimab in advanced cancers. Assay used: immunoSEQ multiplex PCR; TCRdb lists only in-frame clones, some missing. This sample yields about 53,000 clones, of which over 75% are seen a single time; roughly 1.5% belongs to the top ten. The sequencing here drew on CD4+ or CD8+ T cells sorted from blood, taken in a trial of the OX40 agonist ivuxolimab. These receptors were obtained from an adult with an advanced solid tumor such as melanoma, head and neck, liver or kidney cancer. Both conserved end residues are trimmed from each CDR3. Fields, in order: CDR3 length, V gene, J gene, CDR3 protein.

len: 11
v_gene: TRBV6-5
j_gene: TRBJ1-2
CDR3aa: ASSLQGAQGYT

len: 9
v_gene: TRBV6-1
j_gene: TRBJ1-1
CDR3aa: ASIRFTEAF

len: 10
v_gene: TRBV7-2
j_gene: TRBJ2-3
CDR3aa: ASSPNTDTQY

len: 11
v_gene: TRBV5-1
j_gene: TRBJ2-7
CDR3aa: ASSLASRSEQY

len: 11
v_gene: TRBV18
j_gene: TRBJ1-1
CDR3aa: ASSPFKETEAF

len: 11
v_gene: TRBV6-5
j_gene: TRBJ1-2
CDR3aa: ASRGGAGEGYT

len: 14
v_gene: TRBV25-1
j_gene: TRBJ2-2
CDR3aa: ASSEWGRMNTGELF

len: 10
v_gene: TRBV28
j_gene: TRBJ2-7
CDR3aa: ASSTSGQLPY

len: 11
v_gene: TRBV9
j_gene: TRBJ1-2
CDR3aa: ASSANVNYGYT

len: 11
v_gene: TRBV10-3
j_gene: TRBJ2-3
CDR3aa: AITDSGVDTQY

len: 14
v_gene: TRBV18
j_gene: TRBJ2-2
CDR3aa: ASSPDKGGNTGELF

len: 12
v_gene: TRBV14
j_gene: TRBJ1-3
CDR3aa: ASSQVGYGNTIY

len: 12
v_gene: TRBV27
j_gene: TRBJ1-1
CDR3aa: ASSPQELNTEAF

len: 10
v_gene: TRBV6-5
j_gene: TRBJ2-1
CDR3aa: ASSAQYNEQF

len: 13
v_gene: TRBV7-6
j_gene: TRBJ2-2
CDR3aa: ASSLTAGDTGELF

len: 12
v_gene: TRBV18
j_gene: TRBJ1-2
CDR3aa: ASSPSDRVGGYT

len: 12
v_gene: TRBV4-1
j_gene: TRBJ1-6
CDR3aa: ASSPGPTNSPLH

len: 12
v_gene: TRBV9
j_gene: TRBJ1-2
CDR3aa: ASSPSGADYGYT

len: 12
v_gene: TRBV5-4
j_gene: .
CDR3aa: ASSSGTSGYEQY

len: 11
v_gene: TRBV6-5
j_gene: TRBJ1-1
CDR3aa: ASSPPGYTEAF

len: 12
v_gene: TRBV25-1
j_gene: TRBJ2-7
CDR3aa: ASSPGRGGYEQY

len: 13
v_gene: TRBV10-3
j_gene: TRBJ1-2
CDR3aa: ASNSQGNSLGGYT

len: 9
v_gene: TRBV2
j_gene: TRBJ1-2
CDR3aa: ASSEAVGYT

len: 11
v_gene: TRBV19
j_gene: TRBJ1-2
CDR3aa: ASSTRQAYGYT

len: 10
v_gene: TRBV4-2
j_gene: TRBJ2-5
CDR3aa: ASSHEQETQY

len: 12
v_gene: TRBV30
j_gene: TRBJ2-5
CDR3aa: AWSVKGAGETQY

len: 13
v_gene: TRBV5-1
j_gene: TRBJ2-3
CDR3aa: ASSLSGPNTDTQY

len: 13
v_gene: TRBV9
j_gene: TRBJ1-1
CDR3aa: ASSAGTGMNTEAF

len: 13
v_gene: TRBV2
j_gene: TRBJ1-4
CDR3aa: ASSEQQGMNEKLF

len: 15
v_gene: TRBV5-1
j_gene: TRBJ2-2
CDR3aa: ASRRTSGGPGTGELF

len: 12
v_gene: TRBV2
j_gene: TRBJ1-3
CDR3aa: ASSFGISGNTIY

len: 10
v_gene: TRBV30
j_gene: TRBJ2-7
CDR3aa: AWSGGSGEQY

len: 12
v_gene: TRBV7-2
j_gene: TRBJ2-5
CDR3aa: ASSLRAQRETQY